The TCR beta chain under discussion was sequenced for a study of cytomegalovirus exposure and HLA in healthy donors. Use of 60 Vbeta and 13 Jbeta primers characterized the PCR. Generated by immunoSEQ multiplex PCR, the TCRdb table keeps only in-frame clones and is missing some. Of around 160,000 clones in the sample, roughly 85% were seen once. V lost 0 bases and J lost 9; bases outside the gene matches: 4. CDR1 and CDR2 (germline): SGHTS, YDEGEE. CDR3 length: 14 amino acids. Details on this clone: Antigen specificity is unknown.

Study observations and caveats: In a later analysis, TCR beta V- and J-gene trimming showed a link to a missense DCLRE1C variant.

The chain joins TRBV5-8 to TRBJ2-1, with 9 bases lining up with TRBD2. The sequence was collected from a man aged 18 to 29 in good health and CMV-seropositive. Sequenced sample: PBMCs. CDR3 protein: CASSLARRGGEQFF. In nucleotides, the CDR3 is TGTGCCAGCAGCTTGGCCAGGCGGGGGGGTGAGCAGTTCTTC.